The clone carrying this T cell receptor (beta chain) has a single count. RNA transcripts served as template for amplifying TCR beta CDR3 sequences. First-round RT-PCR used HTBI primers; second-round multiplex PCR followed. TCRdb passed the multiplex PCR reads through MiXCR, listing each CDR3 protein once. The sample consists of about 1.2 million distinct CDR3 sequences, roughly two fifths of them appearing once. This specimen comes from a study of Graves' ophthalmopathy and Graves' hyperthyroidism. The CDR3 has 13 residues. V was pared by 0 bases and J by 7 bases, with 12 bases between. CDR1 and CDR2 from the germline V gene are GTSNPN and SVGIG (reference sequence).

This sequence joins TRBV30 and TRBJ1-2; tentative D call: TRBD1 (5 bases). The specimen sequenced was peripheral blood or thyroid tissue (not recorded which). This TCR was recovered from an adult man with Graves' hyperthyroidism. CDR3 sequence: CAWSVVQGSGYTF. The CDR3, as DNA: TGTGCCTGGAGTGTGGTGCAGGGTAGTGGCTACACCTTC.